The 28 T cell receptor beta chains below come from one sample, sequenced in a study of T cells after yellow fever vaccination. One entry per CDR3 protein, called by TCRdb with MiXCR from the 5' RACE reads. The table lists about 220,000 distinct CDR3 sequences, about 3% of them singletons, with less than 3.5% in the top ten. The source was CD4+ T cells sorted from PBMCs, collected 10 days after the yellow fever booster vaccination. All receptors come from a man aged 18-30 years who received the YFV17D yellow fever vaccine.

This clonotype occurred many times. The CDR3 DNA is TGTGCCAGCAGCAACTCCGGGACTCACGGGGGGACCCAGTACTTC. It yields the protein CASSNSGTHGGTQYF. The chain employs TRBV14 and TRBJ2-5; D perhaps matches TRBD2 (6 bases). The CDR3 totals 15 residues. CDR1 is SGHDN and CDR2 is FVKESK in the germline V gene. Trimming stripped 5 bases from V and 7 bases from J, with 20 bases between.

This clonotype was counted many times. This rearrangement joins TRBV5-1 to TRBJ2-7; TRBD2 matches at 10 bases. Trimming removed 2 bases from V and 4 bases from J; junction bases left unmatched: 6. The germline V gene encodes CDR1 SGHRS and CDR2 YFSETQ. This CDR3 contains 15 residues. The CDR3 loop reads CASSFFASGGYEQYF. CDR3 nucleotides: TGCGCCAGCAGCTTTTTCGCTAGCGGGGGTTACGAGCAGTACTTC.

This clonotype showed up just a few times. This chain links TRBV30 with TRBJ1-1; D not resolved. The CDR3 consists of 11 residues. Germline V CDR1 and CDR2: GTSNPN, SVGIG (reference sequence). Trimming stripped 0 bases from V and 6 bases from J, with 5 bases between. CDR3 DNA sequence: TGTGCCTGGAGTGTACAATCTGAAGCTTTCTTT. Translating gives CAWSVQSEAFF.

The chain is built from TRBV11-2 and TRBJ1-4; 12 bases match TRBD1. CDR3 length equals 15 residues. Germline V gives CDR1 SGHAT, CDR2 FQNNGV. V lost 3 bases, J lost 10 bases, and 6 bases stayed unmatched. CDR3 loop: CASSFAGTGGGKLFF. In DNA, the CDR3 is TGTGCCAGCAGCTTCGCCGGGACAGGGGGCGGAAAACTGTTTTTT.

This clonotype was counted many times. J is TRBJ1-3 and V is TRBV12-3 or TRBV12-4; no clear D. V lost 5 bases and J lost 4, with 12 bases in between. CDR3 size: 14 residues. The chain's CDR3 is CASSANGGGNTIYF. The CDR3 nucleotides read TGTGCCAGCAGTGCAAATGGAGGCGGAAACACCATATATTTT.

This clonotype has a count of ten or more. V is TRBV25-1 and J is TRBJ2-7; tentatively, D is TRBD1 (6 bases). The V gene's germline CDR1 is MGHDK and CDR2 SYGVNS. V was trimmed by 4 bases and J by 6 bases, leaving 13 bases between them. The CDR3 spans 13 residues. The CDR3 loop is CASSGDYRAEQYF. The CDR3 DNA sequence: TGTGCCAGCAGTGGAGATTACAGGGCCGAGCAGTACTTC.

This clonotype was observed many times. The V call is TRBV7-9, the J call TRBJ2-2; D perhaps matches TRBD2 (5 bases). This CDR3 region has 15 residues. With 4 bases removed from V and 3 bases from J, the gap between germline ends came to 12 bases. The germline V gene has CDR1 SEHNR and CDR2 FQNEAQ (reference sequence). CDR3 protein: CASSSGAGYTGELFF. The CDR3 DNA reads as TGTGCCAGCAGCTCCGGCGCGGGTTACACCGGGGAGCTGTTTTTT.

This clonotype was observed a handful of times. The V gene is TRBV9, the J gene TRBJ2-3; either TRBD1 or TRBD2 may fit D (5 bases each). V dropped 2 bases and J dropped 2 bases, with 12 bases sitting between them. Germline V gene sequence: CDR1 SGDLS, CDR2 YYNGEE. The CDR3 consists of 15 residues. This CDR3 is CASSVTGTHTDTQYF. The CDR3 nucleotides read TGTGCCAGCAGCGTTACCGGGACCCACACAGATACGCAGTATTTT. Drawing the rest from reference TRBV9 and TRBJ2-3, the complete variable domain is DSGVTQTPKHLITATGQRVTLRCSPRSGDLSVYWYQQSLDQGLQFLIQYYNGEERAKGNILERFSAQQFPDLHSELNLSSLELGDSALYFCASSVTGTHTDTQYFGPGTRLTVL.

This clonotype was seen more than once but under ten times. This chain joins TRBV3-1 and TRBJ2-5; D might be TRBD1 or TRBD2, each matching 5 bases. The CDR3 is 13 residues long. The ends were cut back, 6 bases at V and 4 bases at J, with 12 bases in the middle. Germline V lookup: CDR1 LGHDT, CDR2 YNNKEL (reference sequence). The CDR3 region has the DNA TGTGCCAGCAGGGTCGTCGGGGCAGAGACCCAGTACTTC. This sequence encodes CASRVVGAETQYF.

This clonotype appeared a few times. The chain has TRBV21-1 and TRBJ1-4; TRBD1 is taken as the D call from the table, unchecked against the DNA. TRBV21-1 is annotated as a pseudogene. The CDR3 loop spans 16 amino acids. CDR3: CATTLPRGDRGILRFF. In DNA, the CDR3 is TGTGCCACTACGCTGCCCAGGGGGGACAGGGGAATACTCAGGTTTTTT.

The rearrangement uses TRBV19 and TRBJ2-3; D gene uncertain. Trimming stripped 2 bases from V and 4 bases from J, with 10 bases between. Looked up from germline, CDR1 is LNHDA and CDR2 is SQIVND (reference sequence). The CDR3 covers 14 residues. The chain's CDR3 is CASSILELSDTQYF. CDR3 sequence (DNA): TGTGCCAGTAGTATATTAGAGCTTTCAGATACGCAGTATTTT.

This clonotype was recorded many times. This sequence joins TRBV6-1 and TRBJ2-5; either TRBD1 or TRBD2 may fit D (6 bases each). The CDR3 is 15 residues long. Germline V gene lookup returns CDR1 MNHNS and CDR2 SASEGT. V shed 0 bases and J shed 5 bases, with 13 bases lying between them. In DNA, the CDR3 is TGTGCCAGCAGTGAAGCTGTGGGGGGCGGGGAGACCCAGTACTTC. Translating it yields CASSEAVGGGETQYF.

This clonotype was recorded many times. V usage is TRBV5-6 and J usage is TRBJ2-2; D is undetermined. The germline V gene encodes CDR1 SGHDT and CDR2 YYEEEE. Trimming pared 3 bases from V and 0 bases from J, leaving 12 bases between. The CDR3 runs to 16 residues. Here the CDR3 reads CASSWTRNANTGELFF. CDR3 DNA: TGTGCCAGCAGCTGGACCCGGAACGCGAACACCGGGGAGCTGTTTTTT.

At least ten counts were recorded for this clonotype. The chain is built from TRBV9 and TRBJ2-1; 14 bases map to TRBD2. This CDR3 comprises 16 residues. With V trimmed by 4 bases and J by 6 bases, 6 bases remained unmatched. Germline values: CDR1 SGDLS, CDR2 YYNGEE. CDR3 region: CASSSGLAGGTNEQFF. The DNA of the CDR3 is TGTGCCAGCAGCTCAGGACTAGCGGGGGGTACCAATGAGCAGTTCTTC.

This clonotype was recorded many times. V and J are TRBV3-1 and TRBJ2-1, with D unclear. The V gene's germline CDR1 is LGHDT and CDR2 YNNKEL (reference sequence). This CDR3 is 12 amino acids long. V was pared by 4 bases and J by 4 bases, with 5 bases between. CDR3 coding DNA: TGTGCCAGCAGCCTTAGGTACAATGAGCAGTTCTTC. This codes for CASSLRYNEQFF.

At least ten counts were recorded for this clonotype. As DNA, the CDR3 is TGTGCCAGCAGCTTCCAGACTAGCGGGGGTTATTGGGAGCAGTTCTTC. Its protein is CASSFQTSGGYWEQFF. The chain is built from TRBV11-1 and TRBJ2-1; TRBD2 matches at 12 bases. Germline V lookup: CDR1 SGHAT, CDR2 FQDESV (reference sequence). Unmatched junction bases numbered 10, after V lost 3 bases and J lost 10 bases. CDR3 length: 16 amino acids.

The gene calls are TRBV7-2 and TRBJ2-5; tentative D call: TRBD2 (5 bases). Deletions cut 4 bases from V and 5 bases from J, with 11 bases between. This CDR3 is built from 13 residues. Germline V CDR1 and CDR2: SGHTA, FQGNSA. The CDR3 spells CASSWRPGETQYF. CDR3 bases: TGTGCCAGCAGCTGGAGGCCTGGCGAGACCCAGTACTTC.

This clonotype came up a few times. This rearrangement joins TRBV3-1 to TRBJ1-4; no clear D gene. Trimming removed 1 base at V and 6 bases at J, with 6 bases between. The CDR3 is 13 residues long. Germline values: CDR1 LGHDT, CDR2 YNNKEL (reference sequence). CDR3 bases: TGTGCCAGCAGCCAAGTTCGGGATGAAAAACTGTTTTTT. It specifies CASSQVRDEKLFF.

This clonotype was seen repeatedly, ten times or more. This sequence joins TRBV5-5 and TRBJ2-7; no definite D call. Germline V gene data show CDR1 as SGHKS and CDR2 as YYEKEE (reference sequence). The CDR3 runs 16 residues. Trimming cost V 4 bases and J 0 bases, with 17 bases left between them. CDR3 sequence: CASSPNWSSSSYEQYV. The CDR3 nucleotides are TGTGCCAGCAGCCCGAACTGGTCCTCGAGCTCCTACGAGCAGTACGTC.

In regard to this clonotype: A single base separates this from a much larger clone, so it may be a read error. J is TRBJ1-1 and V is TRBV5-1; weak D call: TRBD1 (6 bases). The CDR3 is 14 residues long. The ends were cut back, 4 bases at V and 1 base at J, with 11 bases in the middle. Germline values: CDR1 SGHRS, CDR2 YFSETQ. CDR3 loop: CASSVGARNTEAFF. The CDR3 DNA reads as TGCGCCAGCAGCGTGGGGGCGAGGAACACTGAAGCTTTCTTT.

V is TRBV18 and J is TRBJ2-5; D gene ambiguous. CDR1 and CDR2 from the germline V gene are KGHSH and LQKENI. V dropped 1 base and J dropped 4 bases, with 13 bases sitting between them. CDR3 length: 15 residues. The CDR3: CASSPQGLLRETQYF. Here the CDR3 DNA reads TGTGCCAGCTCACCACAGGGATTGCTTCGAGAGACCCAGTACTTC.

The table lists this clonotype with many counts. V and J are TRBV7-9 and TRBJ2-7; tentative D call: TRBD1 (5 bases). This CDR3 is 18 amino acids long. Trimming stripped 4 bases from V and 3 bases from J, with 25 bases between. Germline V gene data show CDR1 as SEHNR and CDR2 as FQNEAQ (reference sequence). CDR3 DNA sequence: TGTGCCAGCAGCTGTAGACAAGACCAGGGAAAGGTACACTACGAGCAGTACGTC. Residues: CASSCRQDQGKVHYEQYV.

This clonotype appeared many times. V is TRBV7-2 and J is TRBJ2-1; TRBD2 aligns across 8 bases. The germline CDR1 and CDR2 sequences are SGHTA and FQGNSA. This CDR3 has 17 amino acids. The V segment lost 7 bases and the J segment 4 bases; nucleotides outside the gene matches: 15. For the CDR3, the DNA is TGTGCCAGCACCTTCGGCCGGGCGGGGGGCCAGTACAATGAGCAGTTCTTC. Translation: CASTFGRAGGQYNEQFF.

This clonotype was detected a few times. V is TRBV3-1 and J is TRBJ2-5; D possibly uses TRBD1 or TRBD2 (6 bases each). The germline V and J ends were trimmed by 3 bases and 5 bases, with 10 bases remaining between them. From germline, CDR1 is LGHDT and CDR2 YNNKEL (reference sequence). CDR3 length equals 13 residues. The CDR3 DNA reads as TGTGCCAGCAGCCACAGGGGAGGTGAGACCCAGTACTTC. It encodes CASSHRGGETQYF.

There are many counts of this clonotype. The V gene is TRBV3-1, the J gene TRBJ1-4, with 9 nucleotides matching TRBD1. The CDR3 loop spans 16 amino acids. The J segment lost 6 bases and the V segment lost 4 bases, leaving 9 bases of the junction unmatched. CDR1 and CDR2 from the germline V gene are LGHDT and YNNKEL (reference sequence). In nucleotides, the CDR3 is TGTGCCAGCAGCCCCTACCGGGGACAGGGAGATGAAAAACTGTTTTTT. Encoded protein: CASSPYRGQGDEKLFF.

This clonotype was recorded many times. The rearrangement uses TRBV6-5 and TRBJ2-5; D possibly matches TRBD1 or TRBD2 (6 bases each). The CDR3 runs to 13 residues. Germline V gene lookup returns CDR1 MNHEY and CDR2 SVGAGI. V was shortened by 6 bases and J by 4 bases, with 12 bases between the two germline ends. The CDR3, as DNA: TGTGCCAGCAGATCTTGGGGGGCAGAGACCCAGTACTTC. It yields the protein CASRSWGAETQYF.

This clonotype appeared many times. The rearrangement uses TRBV5-1 and TRBJ2-2; 8 bases align to TRBD1. This CDR3 contains 15 residues. CDR1 is SGHRS and CDR2 is YFSETQ in the germline V gene. V dropped 4 bases and J dropped 0; count of bases not matched to a gene: 2. The CDR3 spells CASSGQGPNTGELFF. CDR3 nucleotide sequence: TGCGCCAGCAGCGGACAGGGCCCGAACACCGGGGAGCTGTTTTTT.

This clonotype was recorded many times. Mismatch with germline at one junction end may stem from a read error. The chain carries TRBV6-1 and TRBJ2-5; D remains ambiguous. The V gene's germline CDR1 is MNHNS and CDR2 SASEGT. The CDR3 runs to 9 residues. The CDR3 protein is CASRTDKNF. CDR3 sequence (DNA): TGTGCCAGCAGAACTGATAAGAACTTC.